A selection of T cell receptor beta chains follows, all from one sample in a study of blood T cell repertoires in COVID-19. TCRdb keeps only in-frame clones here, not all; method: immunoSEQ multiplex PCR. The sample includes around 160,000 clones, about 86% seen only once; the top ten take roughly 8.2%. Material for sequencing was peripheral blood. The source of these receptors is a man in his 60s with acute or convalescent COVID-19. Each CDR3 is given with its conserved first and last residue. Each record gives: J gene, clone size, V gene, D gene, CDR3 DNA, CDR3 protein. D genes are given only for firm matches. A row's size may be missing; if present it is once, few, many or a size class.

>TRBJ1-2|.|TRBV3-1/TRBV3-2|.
TGTGCCAGCAGCCAAGATCGGAGAGGAGGTGGCTACACCTTC
CASSQDRRGGGYTF
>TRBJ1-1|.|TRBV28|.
TGTGCCAGCAGTTTAGAAAGCCGGTACACTGAAGCTTTCTTT
CASSLESRYTEAFF
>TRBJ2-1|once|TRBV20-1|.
TGCAGTGCACCTTCGCCCCCCTATTTCTTCTTC
CSAPSPPYFFF
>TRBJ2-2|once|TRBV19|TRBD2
TGTGCCAGTAGTATCCCCGGACTAGCGGCGGGCACCGGGGAGCTGTTTTTT
CASSIPGLAAGTGELFF
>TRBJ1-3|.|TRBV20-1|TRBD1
TGCAGTGCTAATGACAGGGCTGGAAACACCATATATTTT
CSANDRAGNTIYF
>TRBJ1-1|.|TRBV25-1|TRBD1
TGTGCCAGCAGTGAATCTTTTCACGGCAGGGGGCGGCCTGAAGCTTTCTTT
CASSESFHGRGRPEAFF
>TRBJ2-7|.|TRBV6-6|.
TGTGCCAGCAGTTACGTCCGTTCCCGCTACGAGCAGTACTTC
CASSYVRSRYEQYF
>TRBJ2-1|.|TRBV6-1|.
TGTGCCAGCAGTGAGAAGCGGAGGGAGTTCTTC
CASSEKRREFF
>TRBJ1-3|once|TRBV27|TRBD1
TGTGCCAGCAGGGCCCGGGACAGTGGAAACACCATATATTTT
CASRARDSGNTIYF
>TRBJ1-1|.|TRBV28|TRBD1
TGTGCCACTGTGACAGGGCGGACTGAAGCTTTCTTT
CATVTGRTEAFF
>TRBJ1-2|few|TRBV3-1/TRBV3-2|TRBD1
TGTGCCAGCAGCACCCGGGACAGCAGCTATGGCTACACCTTC
CASSTRDSSYGYTF
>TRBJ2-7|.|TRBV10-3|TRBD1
TGTGCCATAAGCTATCAGGGGGACGAGCAGTACTTC
CAISYQGDEQYF
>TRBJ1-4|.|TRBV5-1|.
TGCGCCAGCAGCTCCTGGGGAGGGATCGGCCCTCCTGAAAAACTGTTTTTT
CASSSWGGIGPPEKLFF
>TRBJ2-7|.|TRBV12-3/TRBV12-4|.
TGTGCCAGCAGTTTGAGGAGCCAGTACGAGCAGTACTTC
CASSLRSQYEQYF
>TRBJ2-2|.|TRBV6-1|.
TGTGCCAGCAGTGACCAGGGTGCCGGGGAGCTGTTTTTT
CASSDQGAGELFF
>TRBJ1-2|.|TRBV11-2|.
TGTGCCAGCAGCTTTTCCAGGGATAACTATGGCTACACCTTC
CASSFSRDNYGYTF
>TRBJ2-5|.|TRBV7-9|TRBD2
TGTGCCAGCAGTCGGACTAGCGGCAAAGAGACCCAGTACTTC
CASSRTSGKETQYF
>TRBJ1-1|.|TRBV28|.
TGTGCCAGCAGTTTAAATATTCCGAGGACTGAAGCTTTCTTT
CASSLNIPRTEAFF
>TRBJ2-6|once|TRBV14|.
TGTGCCAGCAGCCGAGCCGGGACAGGGGCCAACGTCCTGACTTTC
CASSRAGTGANVLTF
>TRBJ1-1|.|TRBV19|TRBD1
TGTGCCAGTAGTATAGATTCGACAGGGGGCAAGGGTGAAGCTTTCTTT
CASSIDSTGGKGEAFF
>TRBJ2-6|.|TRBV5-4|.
TGTGCCAGCAGCTTTGGGGGGAGAAGCTCTGGGGCCAACGTCCTGACTTTC
CASSFGGRSSGANVLTF
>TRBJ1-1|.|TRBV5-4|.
TGTGCCAGCAGCTTGGGGGCGGAGGACACTGAAGCTTTCTTT
CASSLGAEDTEAFF
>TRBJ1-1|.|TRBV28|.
TGTGCCAGCAGTGTATACGGGGTTATGAACACTGAAGCTTTCTTT
CASSVYGVMNTEAFF
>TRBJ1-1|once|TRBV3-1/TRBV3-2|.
TGTGCCAGCAGCCAACCAGGGCTGAACACTGAAGCTTTCTTT
CASSQPGLNTEAFF
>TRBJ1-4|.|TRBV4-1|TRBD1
TGCGCCAGCAGCCGAGAAGTAGGACAGGGAGCATTGGCAAAACTGTTTTTT
CASSREVGQGALAKLFF
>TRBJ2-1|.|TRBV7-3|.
TGTGCCAGCAGCCCCGGTTCCGGTCAGAGGGAGCAGTTCTTC
CASSPGSGQREQFF
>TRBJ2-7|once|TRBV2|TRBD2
TGTGCCAGCAGTTCTTCACTAGCGGCCTCATCCTACGAGCAGTACTTC
CASSSSLAASSYEQYF
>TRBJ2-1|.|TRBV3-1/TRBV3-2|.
TGTGCCAGCAGCCGGGGAGCGGCCTCCTACAATGAGCAGTTCTTC
CASSRGAASYNEQFF
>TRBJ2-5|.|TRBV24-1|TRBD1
TGTGCCACCAGTGAACCGGGGACAGGGGGCCAAGAGACCCAGTACTTC
CATSEPGTGGQETQYF
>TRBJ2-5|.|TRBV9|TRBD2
TGTGCCAGCAGCGTCTACGGACTAGCGGGAGGAGAGACCCAGTACTTC
CASSVYGLAGGETQYF
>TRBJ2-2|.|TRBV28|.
TGTGCCAGCAGTTTATTAGGAGGGCCGAACACCGGGGAGCTGTTTTTT
CASSLLGGPNTGELFF
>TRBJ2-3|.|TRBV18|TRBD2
TGTGCCAGCTCACCTAGCGGGTCGTCAGATACGCAGTATTTT
CASSPSGSSDTQYF
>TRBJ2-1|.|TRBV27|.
TGTGCCAGGAGTTTTCCGTCGAATGAGCAGTTCTTC
CARSFPSNEQFF